This T cell receptor beta chain derives from a study of vaccination and CD4 T cells after COVID-19. About the research overall: Following dose two, a median around 70 days (range 14 to 241) passed before post-vaccine samples were taken. As a positive control, some control cultures were given a CEFX pool, while others were given an HIV-1 Nef pool or no peptide.

CD4+ T cells that had been cultured provided DNA sequenced with the Oncomine TCR Beta short-read assay. From CD4+ T cells that had been cultured, genomic DNA was extracted. One entry per CDR3 protein results from TCRdb running MiXCR on the PCR reads. The repertoire has 7,000 to 9,000 distinct CDR3 sequences, approximately 55% of them found once; the top ten carry about a sixth. This clonotype was seen only a few times. Antigen unknown. As to treatment: 10-day PBMC culture with coronavirus spike peptide pools or control peptides (ViraFEST assay). Gathering of the CD4+ T cells, from the unexposed donor, took place before the COVID-19 pandemic (2011-2018). Peptide-pool expansion of antigen-specific T cells preceded TCR sequencing in ViraFEST. The V and J ends lost 0 bases and 6 bases respectively, with 5 bases between them. The germline CDR1 and CDR2 sequences are SGHAT and FQNNGV. The CDR3 spans 12 residues.

The specimen was CD4+ T cells from blood, cultured in vitro. The TCR was taken from a human donor in good health. The chain employs TRBV11-2 and TRBJ1-2; D unclear. DNA of the CDR3: TGTGCCAGCAGCTTAGAAGGCCATGGCTACACCTTC. Amino acid sequence: CASSLEGHGYTF.